This entry lists 28 T cell receptor beta chains sequenced from one sample in a study of blood T cell repertoires in COVID-19. Sequencing used immunoSEQ multiplex PCR; TCRdb keeps in-frame clones, though not all of them. Of 100,000 to 120,000 clones listed, more than 75% were seen once; the top ten hold about 3%. Source material: peripheral blood. The receptors derive from a woman aged 50 to 60 with acute or convalescent COVID-19.

The V call is TRBV6-5, the J call TRBJ1-5; perhaps TRBD1 as D (5 bases). Between the trimmed V and J ends, which lost 9 bases and 2 bases, there was a span of 14 bases. The germline gives CDR1 MNHEY, CDR2 SVGAGI. The CDR3 runs to 14 residues. As DNA, the CDR3 is TGTGCCAGTAACCGGGACTACGGCAATCAGCCCCAGCATTTT. Translation: CASNRDYGNQPQHF.

The rearrangement uses TRBV27 and TRBJ2-1; D gene uncertain. CDR3 length: 13 residues. V lost 4 bases and J lost 9, with 13 bases in between. Germline-derived CDR1 and CDR2 are MNHEY and SMNVEV (reference sequence). DNA of the CDR3: TGTGCCAGCAGTTCAGTACCCCGTGGTGAGCAGTTCTTC. Translated: CASSSVPRGEQFF.

The sample holds one count of this clone. This sequence joins TRBV3-1 (or the pseudogene TRBV3-2) and TRBJ2-5; D is ambiguous. Germline values: CDR1 LGHDT, CDR2 YNNKEL (reference sequence). The CDR3 extends over 13 amino acids. The V gene lost 0 bases and the J gene lost 7 bases, with 9 bases spanning the gap. The CDR3 DNA reads TGTGCCAGCAGCCAAGACACCCTAGGGACCCAGTACTTC. Amino acids: CASSQDTLGTQYF.

V gene TRBV4-1 combines with J gene TRBJ1-4; perhaps TRBD1 as D (5 bases). This CDR3 spans 14 amino acids. The V end lost 4 bases, the J end lost 4 bases, and 10 bases lay between the germline ends. Germline-derived CDR1 and CDR2 are MGHRA and YSYEKL. The CDR3 region has the DNA TGCGCCAGCAGCCCTAACAGGATTAATGAAAAACTGTTTTTT. This codes for CASSPNRINEKLFF.

This clone was counted only a few times. The genes are TRBV9 and TRBJ2-7; maybe TRBD2 (6 bases). Germline V gene sequence: CDR1 SGDLS, CDR2 YYNGEE. V was pared by 4 bases and J by 5 bases, with 13 bases between. The CDR3 sequence is 13 residues long. The CDR3 here is CASSRDPGDEQYF. The CDR3, as DNA: TGTGCCAGCAGCCGGGACCCGGGGGACGAGCAGTACTTC. Using reference TRBV9 and TRBJ2-7 for the parts outside the CDR3, the full variable domain is DSGVTQTPKHLITATGQRVTLRCSPRSGDLSVYWYQQSLDQGLQFLIQYYNGEERAKGNILERFSAQQFPDLHSELNLSSLELGDSALYFCASSRDPGDEQYFGPGTRLTVT.

The sample holds one count of this clone. CDR3 sequence reads: CASSHQGAASYEQYF. The DNA for the CDR3 is TGTGCCAGCAGCCACCAGGGGGCGGCGTCCTACGAGCAGTACTTC. The V call is TRBV4-2, the J call TRBJ2-7, with 8 nucleotides matching TRBD1. J lost 1 base, V lost 3 bases, and 5 bases had no gene match. Germline CDR1 is LGHNA and CDR2 is YNFKEQ. The length of the CDR3 is 15 residues.

The genes are TRBV9 and TRBJ2-1; 8 bases are shared with TRBD1. The CDR3 length is 15 residues. CDR1 and CDR2 (germline): SGDLS, YYNGEE. Unmatched junction bases numbered 2, after V lost 3 bases and J lost 0 bases. CDR3 bases: TGTGCCAGCAGCGACGGACAGGGCTCCTACAATGAGCAGTTCTTC. Protein: CASSDGQGSYNEQFF.

This sequence joins TRBV18 and TRBJ2-7; TRBD2 might be the D (6 bases). The CDR3 covers 15 residues. Trimming took off 0 bases at V and 6 bases at J, with 15 bases between the two ends. Germline CDR1 reads KGHSH; CDR2 reads LQKENI. CDR3 in DNA: TGTGCCAGCTCACCACCAAACGGGAGAGAGAGCGAGCAGTACTTC. This translates into CASSPPNGRESEQYF.

This clone was counted a few times. The chain employs TRBV6-6 and TRBJ1-6; the D gene is possibly TRBD1 (6 bases). With 11 bases removed from V and 8 bases from J, the gap between germline ends came to 16 bases. The CDR3 loop spans 13 amino acids. Germline CDR1 MNHNY, CDR2 SVGAGI (reference sequence). The CDR3 reads CAGRRGADSPLHF. In DNA, the CDR3 is TGTGCCGGCCGACGGGGGGCGGATTCACCCCTCCACTTT.

The count of this clone is one. The chain links TRBV5-4 to TRBJ2-5; 7 bases fit TRBD2. Germline trimming cut 4 bases from V and 5 bases from J; bases unmatched to any gene: 14. This CDR3 is built from 16 residues. Germline assignment: CDR1 SGHNT and CDR2 YYREEE (reference sequence). The CDR3 here is CASSPTPGRGTETQYF. CDR3 DNA sequence: TGTGCCAGCAGCCCGACGCCTGGGCGGGGGACGGAGACCCAGTACTTC.

The rearrangement links TRBV4-2 to TRBJ2-5; 11 bases map to TRBD2. The germline V gene encodes CDR1 LGHNA and CDR2 YNFKEQ. The CDR3 length is 15 residues. The V segment lost 0 bases and the J segment 4 bases; nucleotides outside the gene matches: 1. The CDR3 region has the DNA TGTGCCAGCAGCCAAGAAACTAGCGGGGGAGAGACCCAGTACTTC. Translating it yields CASSQETSGGETQYF.

This sequence joins TRBV19 and TRBJ1-5; tentatively, D is TRBD1 (5 bases). Germline CDR1 reads LNHDA; CDR2 reads SQIVND (reference sequence). The CDR3 contains 14 residues. Trimming cost V 7 bases and J 2 bases, with 12 bases left between them. The CDR3 protein is CASTGRQRNQPQHF. CDR3 sequence (DNA): TGTGCCAGTACCGGCCGACAGCGCAATCAGCCCCAGCATTTT.

The chain has TRBV27 and TRBJ2-2; D might be TRBD1 (6 bases). Germline CDR1 MNHEY, CDR2 SMNVEV (reference sequence). V shed 5 bases and J shed 3 bases, with 13 bases lying between them. There are 15 residues in the CDR3. CDR3 amino acids: CASSPTGTHTGELFF. The CDR3 bases are TGTGCCAGCAGTCCTACCGGGACACACACCGGGGAGCTGTTTTTT.

The rearrangement uses TRBV7-2 and TRBJ2-1; D gene unclear. V lost 6 bases to trimming and J lost 8 bases, with 17 bases between them. Germline assignment: CDR1 SGHTA and CDR2 FQGNSA. This CDR3 has 14 amino acids. The CDR3 protein is CASRSRANWYEQFF. The CDR3 DNA is TGTGCCAGCAGGTCACGCGCCAATTGGTATGAGCAGTTCTTC. The entire variable domain, with the rest obtained from reference TRBV7-2 and TRBJ2-1, is as follows: GAGVSQSPSNKVTEKGKDVELRCDPISGHTALYWYRQSLGQGLEFLIYFQGNSAPDKSGLPSDRFSAERTGGSVSTLTIQRTQQEDSAVYLCASRSRANWYEQFFGPGTRLTVL.

The chain has TRBV5-1 and TRBJ1-2; 9 bases agree with TRBD1. The ends lost 5 bases at V and 5 bases at J; junction bases unmatched: 7. Germline CDR1 reads SGHRS; CDR2 reads YFSETQ. The CDR3 sequence is 14 residues long. The CDR3 spells CASRIPGQGYGYTF. The CDR3 DNA reads as TGCGCCAGCAGGATTCCGGGACAGGGTTATGGCTACACCTTC.

The chain carries TRBV23-1 and TRBJ2-3; 13 nucleotides line up with TRBD2. TRBV23-1 is annotated as an ORF whose role is uncertain. With V trimmed by 0 bases and J by 7 bases, 10 bases remained unmatched. The CDR3 is made up of 18 amino acids. CDR3 residues: CASSQSRKLAGGPNTQYF. DNA of the CDR3: TGCGCCAGCAGTCAATCGAGAAAACTAGCGGGAGGGCCAAATACGCAGTATTTT.

The chain joins TRBV28 to TRBJ2-1; 8 bases match TRBD2. This CDR3 region has 18 residues. Germline loops: CDR1 MDHEN, CDR2 SYDVKM. Losses at the gene ends were 3 bases for V and 5 bases for J; bases not matched to a gene: 15. The CDR3 DNA is TGTGCCAGCAGTTTGACGACTAGCGAAGCCGGGAACCACAATGAGCAGTTCTTC. Residues: CASSLTTSEAGNHNEQFF.

The gene calls are TRBV28 and TRBJ2-5; possible D gene TRBD2, 6 bases. V dropped 11 bases and J dropped 4 bases, with 17 bases sitting between them. CDR3 length: 13 amino acids. Germline assignment: CDR1 MDHEN and CDR2 SYDVKM. CDR3 nucleotide sequence: TGTGCCGCCGGACGGGGGAGTAGAGAGACCCAGTACTTC. Translating gives CAAGRGSRETQYF.

The V call is TRBV3-1 (or the pseudogene TRBV3-2), the J call TRBJ2-1; TRBD2 agrees at 12 bases. Germline values: CDR1 LGHDT, CDR2 YNNKEL (reference sequence). The CDR3 totals 14 residues. V lost 4 bases to trimming and J lost 8 bases; unmatched junction nucleotides: 3. CDR3 DNA sequence: TGTGCCAGCAGCCCCCTAGCGGGAGGGCATGAGCAGTTCTTC. It specifies CASSPLAGGHEQFF.

The chain employs TRBV9 and TRBJ1-6; D unclear. This CDR3 has 14 amino acids. CDR1 is SGDLS, CDR2 YYNGEE, per germline. V was clipped by 0 bases and J by 10 bases, with 11 bases between them. The CDR3 region is CASSVGVPNSPLHF. The CDR3 DNA is TGTGCCAGCAGCGTAGGAGTCCCCAACTCACCCCTCCACTTT.

As to this clone: One end of the junction is discordant with germline, which a read error may explain. The rearrangement links TRBV5-1 to TRBJ2-2; D is perhaps TRBD2 (5 bases). There are 13 residues in the CDR3. Per the germline V gene, CDR1 is SGHRS and CDR2 is YFSETQ. The CDR3 region is CASSLINTGELFF. CDR3 DNA sequence: TGCGCCAGCAGCTTGATAAACACCGGGGAACTGTTTTTT.

V gene TRBV5-1 combines with J gene TRBJ1-1, with 11 bases identical to TRBD1. The CDR3 sequence is 15 residues long. CDR1 and CDR2 from the germline V gene are SGHRS and YFSETQ. V shed 4 bases and J 13 bases; nucleotides not matched to a gene: 15. The DNA of the CDR3 is TGCGCCAGCAGCCCCGGTGGGACAGGGGGTTCCGGGGGTTTCTTT. It yields the protein CASSPGGTGGSGGFF.

V is TRBV30 and J is TRBJ2-2; 7 bases fit TRBD2. J lost 1 base, V lost 5 bases, and 10 bases had no gene match. There are 16 residues in the CDR3. Germline CDR1 is GTSNPN and CDR2 is SVGIG (reference sequence). The CDR3 is CAWVPAERGNTGELFF. The CDR3 DNA is TGTGCCTGGGTCCCTGCGGAGCGGGGGAACACCGGGGAGCTGTTTTTT.

The chain employs TRBV11-2 and TRBJ2-7; TRBD1 matches 11 bases. Germline lookup yields CDR1 SGHAT and CDR2 FQNNGV. CDR3 length equals 15 residues. Germline trimming cut 6 bases from V and 4 bases from J; bases unmatched to any gene: 8. For the CDR3, the DNA is TGTGCCAGCAGGAGGGGGACAGGGGGACGATACGAGCAGTACTTC. It yields the protein CASRRGTGGRYEQYF. The complete variable domain, with remaining parts taken from reference TRBV11-2 and TRBJ2-7, reads EAGVAQSPRYKIIEKRQSVAFWCNPISGHATLYWYQQILGQGPKLLIQFQNNGVVDDSQLPKDRFSAERLKGVDSTLKIQPAKLEDSAVYLCASRRGTGGRYEQYFGPGTRLTVT.

This clone was seen once. The rearrangement joins TRBV18 to TRBJ2-1; TRBD2 matches at 9 bases. This CDR3 has 17 residues. Germline V gene lookup returns CDR1 KGHSH and CDR2 LQKENI. J gave up 5 bases and V 1 base, and 9 bases lay outside the gene matches. The DNA for the CDR3 is TGTGCCAGCTCACCACTAGGTCCCGCGGGAGGGAACAATGAGCAGTTCTTC. Its protein is CASSPLGPAGGNNEQFF.

The rearrangement joins TRBV11-2 to TRBJ2-3; a possible D gene is TRBD1 (5 bases). CDR1 and CDR2 from the germline V gene are SGHAT and FQNNGV. V was cut by 5 bases and J by 6 bases, with 15 bases left in between. The CDR3 totals 14 residues. Here the CDR3 DNA reads TGTGCCAGCAGCCTGCTCCGGACACAGGATACGCAGTATTTT. It encodes CASSLLRTQDTQYF.

A single count supports this clone. The rearrangement uses TRBV27 and TRBJ2-1; TRBD1 aligns across 7 bases. CDR3 length: 15 amino acids. Trimming took 6 bases from V and 0 from J; bases not matched to a gene: 5. Germline lookup yields CDR1 MNHEY and CDR2 SMNVEV (reference sequence). The CDR3: CASSTQGVSYNEQFF. DNA of the CDR3: TGTGCCAGCAGCACCCAGGGGGTCTCCTACAATGAGCAGTTCTTC.

The chain is built from TRBV4-1 and TRBJ2-5; 8 positions match TRBD2. The CDR3 contains 16 residues. Germline V lookup: CDR1 MGHRA, CDR2 YSYEKL. The trim removed 0 bases at V and 5 bases at J, leaving 8 bases unmatched. DNA of the CDR3: TGCGCCAGCAGCCAAGAGCCGGCGGGAGGCCCGGAGACCCAGTACTTC. Residues: CASSQEPAGGPETQYF.